These T cell receptor beta chains were read from a single sample in a study of T cells in Graves' hyperthyroidism and ophthalmopathy. TCRdb analysed the multiplex PCR reads with MiXCR anew, one entry per CDR3 protein. The sample consists of about 570,000 distinct CDR3 sequences, 46% of them appearing once. Sequences were obtained from peripheral blood or thyroid tissue (not recorded which). The receptors were gathered from an adult woman with Graves' disease, either hyperthyroidism or ophthalmopathy (not recorded which). CDR3s include the opening cysteine and the closing phenylalanine or tryptophan. Fields, in order: V gene, D gene, J gene, clone size, CDR3 DNA, CDR3 protein. The D gene is left open where the match is weak. The size field is filled for only some rows; it gives once, few, many or a size class.

v_gene: TRBV7-6
d_gene: TRBD1
j_gene: TRBJ1-2
abundance: -
CDR3nt: TGTGCCAGCAGCTTAGAGACAGGGGGCTACTATGGCTACACCTTC
CDR3aa: CASSLETGGYYGYTF

v_gene: TRBV7-9
d_gene: -
j_gene: TRBJ2-7
abundance: many
CDR3nt: TGTGCCAGCAGCTCGCCACAGCCGCGGGGATACGAGCAGTACTTC
CDR3aa: CASSSPQPRGYEQYF

v_gene: TRBV12-3/TRBV12-4
d_gene: -
j_gene: TRBJ2-7
abundance: many
CDR3nt: TGTGCCAGTCAGGAGGGCAGCCTACCTGGTGGCGAGCAGTACTTC
CDR3aa: CASQEGSLPGGEQYF

v_gene: TRBV5-1
d_gene: TRBD1
j_gene: TRBJ2-2
abundance: many
CDR3nt: TGCGCCAGCAGCTCCACAGGGGACACCGGGGAGCTGTTTTTT
CDR3aa: CASSSTGDTGELFF

v_gene: TRBV7-2
d_gene: -
j_gene: TRBJ1-3
abundance: many
CDR3nt: TGTGCCAGCAGCTTAGCGGGTATAAGTTCTGGAAACACCATATATTTT
CDR3aa: CASSLAGISSGNTIYF

v_gene: TRBV19
d_gene: -
j_gene: TRBJ1-1
abundance: many
CDR3nt: TGTGCCAGTACCCAGGGGTACTCCGAAGCTTTCTTT
CDR3aa: CASTQGYSEAFF

v_gene: TRBV20-1
d_gene: -
j_gene: TRBJ1-1
abundance: many
CDR3nt: TGCAGTGCTAGCAGAATGAACACTGAAGCTTTCTTT
CDR3aa: CSASRMNTEAFF

v_gene: TRBV5-1
d_gene: -
j_gene: TRBJ2-6
abundance: many
CDR3nt: TGCGCCAGCAGCCTCGAAGGACATCCTGGGGCCAACGTCCTGACTTTC
CDR3aa: CASSLEGHPGANVLTF

v_gene: TRBV24-1
d_gene: TRBD2
j_gene: TRBJ2-1
abundance: -
CDR3nt: TGTGCCACCAGTGTTGAAGAGGGACTAGCGGGAGACGGTGAGCAGTTCTTC
CDR3aa: CATSVEEGLAGDGEQFF

v_gene: TRBV7-6
d_gene: TRBD2
j_gene: TRBJ2-7
abundance: many
CDR3nt: TGTGCCAGCAGCCCTTGGACTAGCCCTTCCTACGAGCAGTACTTC
CDR3aa: CASSPWTSPSYEQYF

v_gene: TRBV4-1
d_gene: -
j_gene: TRBJ2-7
abundance: -
CDR3nt: TGCGCCAGCAGCCATTATCAGCTCGGGATTACCTACGAGCAGTACTTC
CDR3aa: CASSHYQLGITYEQYF

v_gene: TRBV20-1
d_gene: TRBD1
j_gene: TRBJ2-7
abundance: many
CDR3nt: TGCAGTGCTCCGGACAGGGGGACCTACGAGCAGTACTTC
CDR3aa: CSAPDRGTYEQYF

v_gene: TRBV18
d_gene: -
j_gene: TRBJ1-1
abundance: few
CDR3nt: TGTGCCAGCTCACCAGTCCTACGGGACACTGAAGCTTTCTTT
CDR3aa: CASSPVLRDTEAFF

v_gene: TRBV12-3/TRBV12-4
d_gene: -
j_gene: TRBJ1-1
abundance: -
CDR3nt: TGTGCCAGCAGTTGGGCAGGGCTTACTGAAGCTTTCTTT
CDR3aa: CASSWAGLTEAFF

v_gene: TRBV7-9
d_gene: TRBD1
j_gene: TRBJ2-5
abundance: -
CDR3nt: TGTGCCAGCAGCTCTACAGGGGAATTGGTTCCCCAGTACTTC
CDR3aa: CASSSTGELVPQYF

v_gene: TRBV11-2
d_gene: TRBD2
j_gene: TRBJ2-7
abundance: once
CDR3nt: TGTGCCAGCAGCTCATTGGGGCTAGCGGGAGACGAGCAGTACTTC
CDR3aa: CASSSLGLAGDEQYF

v_gene: TRBV20-1
d_gene: TRBD2
j_gene: TRBJ2-7
abundance: many
CDR3nt: TGCAGTGCAGATCTAGCGGACTCCTACGAGCAGTACTTC
CDR3aa: CSADLADSYEQYF

v_gene: TRBV11-1
d_gene: -
j_gene: TRBJ2-7
abundance: -
CDR3nt: TGTGCCAGCAGCTTTTCGACGGAAAGCTCCTACGAGCAGTACTTC
CDR3aa: CASSFSTESSYEQYF

v_gene: TRBV6-1
d_gene: -
j_gene: TRBJ1-5
abundance: many
CDR3nt: TGTGCCAGCCTTGGGAGAGGGAGCAATCAGCCCCAGCATTTT
CDR3aa: CASLGRGSNQPQHF

v_gene: TRBV15
d_gene: TRBD1
j_gene: TRBJ1-5
abundance: -
CDR3nt: TGTGCCAGCAGAACCGGGACAGGGTATCAGCCCCAGCATTTT
CDR3aa: CASRTGTGYQPQHF

v_gene: TRBV10-1
d_gene: -
j_gene: TRBJ1-3
abundance: -
CDR3nt: TGCGCCAGCAGTGAGCTGAGGGACATTCCTTTCTCTGGAAACACCATATATTTT
CDR3aa: CASSELRDIPFSGNTIYF

v_gene: TRBV15
d_gene: TRBD1
j_gene: TRBJ1-3
abundance: many
CDR3nt: TGTGCCACCAGCAGAAGCACAGGGGGTGCAAACACCATATATTTT
CDR3aa: CATSRSTGGANTIYF

v_gene: TRBV6-1
d_gene: -
j_gene: TRBJ1-2
abundance: many
CDR3nt: TGTGCCAGCAGTGAATCCCACGGGAACTATGGCTACACCTTC
CDR3aa: CASSESHGNYGYTF

v_gene: TRBV5-5
d_gene: -
j_gene: TRBJ2-7
abundance: -
CDR3nt: TGCGCCAGCAGCTTGGACCCCTTTGGGGTACGACCCTGCGAGCAGTACTTC
CDR3aa: CASSLDPFGVRPCEQYF

v_gene: TRBV20-1
d_gene: TRBD1
j_gene: TRBJ2-7
abundance: -
CDR3nt: TGCAGTGCTAGTCGGGACAGAGCCTACGAGCAGTACTTC
CDR3aa: CSASRDRAYEQYF

v_gene: TRBV20-1
d_gene: -
j_gene: TRBJ1-2
abundance: -
CDR3nt: TGCAGTGCTGTGGGAACATACCGGGACTCTGGCTACACCTTC
CDR3aa: CSAVGTYRDSGYTF

v_gene: TRBV7-9
d_gene: TRBD1
j_gene: TRBJ2-5
abundance: -
CDR3nt: TGTGCCAGCAGTTTCGGACAGGGGACCCAGTACTTC
CDR3aa: CASSFGQGTQYF

v_gene: TRBV3-1
d_gene: -
j_gene: TRBJ1-2
abundance: many
CDR3nt: TGTGCCAGCAGGTTCTCGGGGACTCTGAACTATGGCTACACCTTC
CDR3aa: CASRFSGTLNYGYTF

v_gene: TRBV14
d_gene: -
j_gene: TRBJ2-5
abundance: many
CDR3nt: TGTGCCAGCAGCCAAGAAGGGGCAGGTTTGGAGACCCAGTACTTC
CDR3aa: CASSQEGAGLETQYF

v_gene: TRBV20-1
d_gene: -
j_gene: TRBJ2-3
abundance: many
CDR3nt: TGCAGTCCTAGACTCGGCGGAACAGATACGCAGTATTTT
CDR3aa: CSPRLGGTDTQYF

v_gene: TRBV7-8
d_gene: -
j_gene: TRBJ2-7
abundance: many
CDR3nt: TGTGCCAGCAGCTTACCCCTCTCCTACGAGCAGTACTTC
CDR3aa: CASSLPLSYEQYF

v_gene: TRBV27
d_gene: TRBD1
j_gene: TRBJ1-1
abundance: many
CDR3nt: TGTGCCAGCAGGGTGACAGGGGTCACTGAAGCTTTCTTT
CDR3aa: CASRVTGVTEAFF